This T cell receptor beta chain was sequenced during a study of blood T cell repertoires in COVID-19. Study-wide context: Samples of COVID-19 (acute and convalescent) were obtained from the United States, Italy and Spain. PBMCs, B-cell-depleted T cells, or T cells provided the cDNA or gDNA that made up the material.

Under the authors' procedure: Reference gene primer amplification yielded estimated nucleated cell counts. Profiling relied on immunoSEQ multiplex PCR, and the TCRdb table lists in-frame clones only, not all of them. V and J calls and clone size come straight from that table; D and trimming were deduced from the DNA. The sample consists of some 200,000 clones, approximately 90% of them appearing once. The CDR3 loop spans 16 amino acids. The germline CDR1 and CDR2 sequences are MNHEY and SVGEGT. V lost 2 bases to trimming and J lost 2 bases, with 16 bases between them. The TCR originated in a man in his 70s with acute or convalescent COVID-19. The sequenced material came from peripheral blood. The chain combines TRBV6-2 or TRBV6-3 with TRBJ2-7, with D possibly being TRBD1 (5 bases). The CDR3: CASSYRDSGRAYEQYF. The CDR3 nucleotides are TGTGCCAGCAGTTACAGAGACAGTGGCAGAGCCTACGAGCAGTACTTC.